Shown below are 8 T cell receptor beta chains from a single sample sequenced in a study of blood T cell repertoires in COVID-19. Clones were read by immunoSEQ multiplex PCR, and TCRdb kept only the in-frame ones, dropping some. Here the sample spans roughly 220,000 clones, roughly 88% being singletons. The sample taken for sequencing was PBMCs or T cells enriched from blood (not recorded which). The receptors stem from a woman aged 50 to 60 with acute COVID-19.

The chain links TRBV7-2 to TRBJ2-7; no reliable D call. Trimming left V 1 base short and J 0 bases short, with 10 bases between. The CDR3 extends over 15 amino acids. Germline V gene data show CDR1 as SGHTA and CDR2 as FQGNSA. Here the CDR3 DNA reads TGTGCCAGCAGCTTAGATCCTGCCAGCTCCTACGAGCAGTACTTC. It is translated as CASSLDPASSYEQYF.

The table lists this clone with a few counts. The CDR3, as DNA: TGTGCCAGCAGGGGCCTCTATAATTCACCCCTCCACTTT. Amino acids: CASRGLYNSPLHF. J is TRBJ1-6 and V is TRBV3-1 (or the pseudogene TRBV3-2); unclear D gene. V lost 6 bases and J lost 3, with 6 bases in between. CDR3 length: 13 amino acids. The germline gives CDR1 LGHDT, CDR2 YNNKEL (reference sequence).

This chain links TRBV5-1 with TRBJ2-1; 11 nucleotides align to TRBD2. The ends lost 7 bases at V and 6 bases at J; junction bases unmatched: 12. CDR1 SGHRS and CDR2 YFSETQ come from the germline V gene. This CDR3 contains 16 residues. CDR3 protein: CASRLLAGGLFNEQFF. CDR3 bases: TGCGCCAGCCGACTCCTAGCGGGAGGCCTCTTCAATGAGCAGTTCTTC.

This rearrangement joins TRBV5-6 to TRBJ2-7; 7 bases are a match to TRBD2. This CDR3 has 15 amino acids. The V segment lost 4 bases and the J segment 4 bases; nucleotides outside the gene matches: 11. Germline lookup yields CDR1 SGHDT and CDR2 YYEEEE. The CDR3 region has the DNA TGTGCCAGCAGCACCCCCGGACTAGGAAGTTACGAGCAGTACTTC. Residues: CASSTPGLGSYEQYF. The variable domain in full, completed from reference TRBV5-6 and TRBJ2-7, reads DAGVTQSPTHLIKTRGQQVTLRCSPKSGHDTVSWYQQALGQGPQFIFQYYEEEERQRGNFPDRFSGHQFPNYSSELNVNALLLGDSALYLCASSTPGLGSYEQYFGPGTRLTVT.

The chain links TRBV11-3 to TRBJ2-7, with D perhaps matching TRBD1 (6 bases). The V end was cut by 5 bases, the J end by 2 bases, with 13 bases between. The CDR3 extends over 14 amino acids. Germline V CDR1 and CDR2: SGHNT, YENEEA. The CDR3 region has the DNA TGTGCCAGCAGCCCAGGGACAACTACCTACGAGCAGTACTTC. This sequence encodes CASSPGTTTYEQYF.

In nucleotides, the CDR3 is TGTGCCAGCAGCCTTCGACAGAACACTGAAGCTTTCTTT. Its translation is CASSLRQNTEAFF. This chain uses TRBV14 with TRBJ1-1; D unresolved. Germline-derived CDR1 and CDR2 are SGHDN and FVKESK. Deletions cut 4 bases from V and 1 base from J, with 7 bases between. The CDR3 loop spans 13 amino acids.

This clone was found a few times. The V gene is TRBV15, the J gene TRBJ1-5; no reliable D call. The germline CDR1 and CDR2 sequences are LNHNV and YYDKDF (reference sequence). Between the trimmed V and J ends, which lost 0 bases and 7 bases, there was a span of 16 bases. This CDR3 is built from 16 residues. The chain's CDR3 is CATSREMGRLGQPQHF. Written as DNA, the CDR3 is TGTGCCACCAGCAGAGAGATGGGGAGATTAGGACAGCCCCAGCATTTT.

This clone was observed a handful of times. The rearrangement joins TRBV30 to TRBJ1-5, with TRBD1 as a possible D gene (5 bases). The CDR3 runs 13 residues. Germline CDR1 and CDR2: GTSNPN and SVGIG (reference sequence). Deletions cut 2 bases from V and 6 bases from J, with 11 bases between. CDR3 residues: CAWSPGHGQPQHF. CDR3 bases: TGTGCCTGGAGTCCAGGGCACGGTCAGCCCCAGCATTTT.